Sequencing of this TCR beta chain was carried out in a study of CD8+ T cells in alopecia areata. Study at large: Treatment ran 6 to 18 months, with 6 months of follow-up afterward.

In each case, RNA was isolated and then reverse transcribed into cDNA as the sequencing template. This table comes from immunoSEQ multiplex PCR, and its TCRdb copy is limited to in-frame clones, with some not included. The sample records 110,000 to 150,000 clones, roughly 54% being singletons. Treatment specified: oral pan-JAK inhibitor, 5-10 mg twice daily. This CDR3 has 13 residues. Trimming stripped 2 bases from V and 7 bases from J, with 11 bases between. The germline V gene has CDR1 MNHEY and CDR2 SVGAGI. The starting material was CD8+ T cells sorted from blood, obtained at week 4, from a patient treated with tofacitinib. This sequence joins TRBV6-5 and TRBJ1-2; D perhaps matches TRBD1 (5 bases). The source of this sequence is a human donor with alopecia areata. In nucleotides, the CDR3 is TGTGCCAGCAGTTACCCGACGGGGGGTGGCTACACCTTC. As protein: CASSYPTGGGYTF.